The rows below give T cell receptor beta chains drawn from one sample of a study of blood T cell repertoires in COVID-19. Assay: immunoSEQ multiplex PCR; the TCRdb copy retains only in-frame clones and omits some. This sample has 120,000 or so clones, with 75% to 90% found just once. The sample consisted of peripheral blood. The receptors stem from a man in his sixties or seventies with acute or convalescent COVID-19. Each CDR3 is given with its conserved first and last residue. D genes are given only for firm matches. Size is stated for part of the rows, as once, few or many counts, or as a class when the clone is expanded.

cdr3_length j_call d_call clone_size v_call cdr3_aa cdr3_nt
15 TRBJ1-2 TRBD1 - TRBV7-9 CASSFTGGTNYGYTF TGTGCCAGCAGCTTTACAGGGGGGACTAACTATGGCTACACCTTC
14 TRBJ1-5 - - TRBV20-1 CSASTQNSNQPQHF TGCAGTGCTAGTACGCAGAATAGCAATCAGCCCCAGCATTTT
13 TRBJ1-6 TRBD1 once TRBV30 CAWSPGGNSPLHF TGTGCCTGGAGTCCAGGGGGAAATTCACCCCTCCACTTT
14 TRBJ2-1 - - TRBV5-4 CASSYRDTYNEQFF TGTGCCAGCAGCTACCGGGACACCTACAATGAGCAGTTCTTC
14 TRBJ1-6 - - TRBV6-6 CASSHTPYPSPLHF TGTGCCAGCAGCCACACCCCTTACCCTTCACCCCTCCACTTT
13 TRBJ1-2 - few TRBV27 CASSLRGGNGYTF TGTGCCAGCAGTTTACGAGGGGGAAATGGCTACACCTTC
15 TRBJ2-3 TRBD2 - TRBV6-5 CASSLRGGGTDTQYF TGTGCCAGCAGTCTGCGGGGGGGCGGCACAGATACGCAGTATTTT
14 TRBJ1-5 TRBD1 - TRBV28 CASRVTGAYQPQHF TGTGCCAGCAGGGTTACAGGGGCCTATCAGCCCCAGCATTTT
16 TRBJ2-7 TRBD2 once TRBV28 CASRTAWRGASYEQYF TGTGCCAGCAGAACTGCTTGGCGGGGGGCCTCCTACGAGCAGTACTTC
17 TRBJ1-5 - - TRBV19 CASSMPPGGASNQPQHF TGTGCCAGTAGTATGCCCCCCGGGGGGGCGAGCAATCAGCCCCAGCATTTT
14 TRBJ2-7 TRBD1 - TRBV29-1 CSVGRTGDRGEQYF TGCAGCGTTGGCAGGACAGGGGATAGGGGCGAGCAGTACTTC
14 TRBJ1-5 TRBD1 - TRBV2 CASRARQGKQPQHF TGTGCCAGCAGGGCAAGACAGGGGAAGCAGCCCCAGCATTTT
13 TRBJ2-2 - - TRBV7-2 CASSLLNTGELFF TGTGCCAGCAGCTTACTGAACACCGGGGAGCTGTTTTTT